A selection of T cell receptor beta chains follows, all from one sample in a study of T cells after posttransplantation cyclophosphamide. Assay used: immunoSEQ multiplex PCR; TCRdb lists only in-frame clones, some missing. The sample includes 4,000 to 4,500 clones, 75% to 85% of them seen just once. The material was PBMCs, obtained after allogeneic stem cell transplant with posttransplant cyclophosphamide. These receptor sequences come from a male patient between 40 and 49 years old who received an allogeneic stem cell transplant from a related donor, was CMV-positive, and had acute and chronic GVHD. Some T cells may be supplied by the graft donor. Each CDR3 is given without its conserved first and last residue.

v_call: TRBV19
j_call: TRBJ2-1
cdr3_aa: ASSSQREGREQF

v_call: TRBV6-1
j_call: TRBJ2-7
cdr3_aa: ASSGLAGGGPREQY

v_call: TRBV7-3
j_call: TRBJ1-1
cdr3_aa: ASSTDRNTEAF

v_call: TRBV9
j_call: TRBJ2-6
cdr3_aa: ASSTRGYSGANVLT

v_call: TRBV4-3
j_call: TRBJ2-6
cdr3_aa: ASSQVDSGANVLA

v_call: TRBV15
j_call: TRBJ1-6
cdr3_aa: ATSRGPTGYTDSPLH

v_call: TRBV5-1
j_call: TRBJ2-6
cdr3_aa: ASSNRAGANVLT

v_call: TRBV14
j_call: TRBJ2-7
cdr3_aa: ASSRLRSGSSHEQY

v_call: TRBV2
j_call: TRBJ2-7
cdr3_aa: ASSPLVMTYEQY

v_call: TRBV11-3
j_call: TRBJ1-1
cdr3_aa: ASSSAGTANTEAF

v_call: TRBV14
j_call: TRBJ2-3
cdr3_aa: ASSRPVLAGGITDTQY

v_call: TRBV5-6
j_call: TRBJ1-1
cdr3_aa: ASTMDRVNEAF

v_call: TRBV9
j_call: TRBJ2-2
cdr3_aa: ASSVASLAGGDIGELF

v_call: TRBV19
j_call: TRBJ2-7
cdr3_aa: ASMKGAGGTYEQY

v_call: TRBV4-2
j_call: TRBJ1-4
cdr3_aa: ASSPALRGDNEKLF

v_call: TRBV7-2
j_call: TRBJ2-5
cdr3_aa: ASSLSHYQETQY

v_call: TRBV11-3
j_call: TRBJ2-7
cdr3_aa: ASRGLLGYEQY

v_call: TRBV25-1
j_call: TRBJ1-1
cdr3_aa: ASTPVVESTEAF

v_call: TRBV18
j_call: TRBJ2-1
cdr3_aa: ASSGLAGLYNEQF

v_call: TRBV10-2
j_call: TRBJ2-1
cdr3_aa: ASSTGTSGNEQF

v_call: TRBV6-5
j_call: TRBJ2-3
cdr3_aa: ASSYRTGDTQY

v_call: TRBV19
j_call: TRBJ2-3
cdr3_aa: ASSITTSGGADTQY

v_call: TRBV7-9
j_call: TRBJ2-1
cdr3_aa: ASSLSGTSGIEQF

v_call: TRBV5-4
j_call: TRBJ2-3
cdr3_aa: ASSLNSQDTQY

v_call: TRBV27
j_call: TRBJ2-1
cdr3_aa: ASSRTGNEQF

v_call: TRBV5-4
j_call: TRBJ1-2
cdr3_aa: ASSSLDRDALGYT

v_call: TRBV30
j_call: TRBJ1-1
cdr3_aa: AWSSQGNTEAF

v_call: TRBV14
j_call: TRBJ2-2
cdr3_aa: ASSPHGTGELF

v_call: TRBV27
j_call: TRBJ2-5
cdr3_aa: ASSPGRGTTQY

v_call: TRBV7-3
j_call: TRBJ2-2
cdr3_aa: ASSPGLAGGDPTGELF

v_call: TRBV5-6
j_call: TRBJ2-3
cdr3_aa: ASSLLSGPSTDTQY

v_call: TRBV7-2
j_call: TRBJ1-1
cdr3_aa: ASNSIINTEAF

v_call: TRBV5-1
j_call: TRBJ2-1
cdr3_aa: ASSATGTTDEQF

v_call: TRBV10-2
j_call: TRBJ1-1
cdr3_aa: ASSAGEMSEAF

v_call: TRBV19
j_call: TRBJ2-1
cdr3_aa: ASSPLAGNIHEQF

v_call: TRBV6-1
j_call: TRBJ2-1
cdr3_aa: ASLRLASSYNEQF

v_call: TRBV5-1
j_call: TRBJ2-3
cdr3_aa: ASSSQSTDTQY

v_call: TRBV7-2
j_call: TRBJ2-7
cdr3_aa: ASSPSQGYYEQY

v_call: TRBV5-1
j_call: TRBJ2-1
cdr3_aa: ASSLWTANNEQF

v_call: TRBV5-4
j_call: TRBJ1-5
cdr3_aa: ASSQNQGLSNQPQH

v_call: TRBV12-5
j_call: TRBJ2-7
cdr3_aa: ASGPTGVLSYEQY

v_call: TRBV30
j_call: TRBJ2-1
cdr3_aa: AWALSGVEQF

v_call: TRBV19
j_call: TRBJ1-2
cdr3_aa: ASSIRRVDGYT

v_call: TRBV29-1
j_call: TRBJ1-1
cdr3_aa: SADHREMAEAF

v_call: TRBV7-6
j_call: TRBJ2-3
cdr3_aa: ASSVTSGKGGFSTDTQY

v_call: TRBV7-8
j_call: TRBJ2-3
cdr3_aa: ASSPGLTSTDTQY

v_call: TRBV12-5
j_call: TRBJ2-3
cdr3_aa: ASGLLWEESSGYTSTDTQY

v_call: TRBV11-1
j_call: .
cdr3_aa: ASSPLDGGYEQY

v_call: TRBV11-3
j_call: TRBJ1-1
cdr3_aa: ASSFETGEAF

v_call: TRBV30
j_call: TRBJ1-2
cdr3_aa: AWDRRTGDGYT

v_call: TRBV4-1
j_call: TRBJ1-3
cdr3_aa: ASSQVGATSGNTIY

v_call: TRBV6-1
j_call: TRBJ2-1
cdr3_aa: ASSESASGSDEQF

v_call: TRBV7-3
j_call: TRBJ2-1
cdr3_aa: ASSLRSGAYNEQF